The rows below give T cell receptor beta chains drawn from one sample of a study of cytomegalovirus exposure and HLA in healthy donors. Assay used: immunoSEQ multiplex PCR; TCRdb lists only in-frame clones, some missing. Its table records over 200,000 clones. Sequencing used PBMCs. Receptor source: a woman in her twenties or thirties in good health and CMV-seropositive. Both conserved end residues are part of each CDR3. A D gene is named only where the DNA matches it firmly.

d_call	v_call	j_call	cdr3_nt	cdr3_aa
TRBD1	TRBV5-4	TRBJ1-2	TGTGCCAGCAGCTCCGGACAGGGGGGCTATGGCTACACCTTC	CASSSGQGGYGYTF
-	TRBV2	TRBJ2-5	TGTGCCAGCAGTGAGAATACTAGACAAGAGACCCAGTACTTC	CASSENTRQETQYF
TRBD2	TRBV4-1	TRBJ2-1	TGCGCCAGCAGCCAAGAAAATCGGGCTAGCGGGAGAGGTGAGCAGTTCTTC	CASSQENRASGRGEQFF
TRBD1	TRBV28	TRBJ2-7	TGTGCCAGCAGTTACGACAGGGTGTACGAGCAGTACTTC	CASSYDRVYEQYF
TRBD1	TRBV5-6	TRBJ1-6	TGTGCCAGCAGCTTGATGGGACAGTTCCACTTT	CASSLMGQFHF
TRBD1	TRBV5-1	TRBJ1-3	TGCGCCAGCAGCGGGGGACAGGGTAGAGACACCATATATTTT	CASSGGQGRDTIYF
TRBD1	TRBV7-2	TRBJ1-4	TGTGCCAGCAGCGACCGGACAGGGGGTGAAAAACTGTTTTTT	CASSDRTGGEKLFF
-	TRBV15	TRBJ2-1	TGTGCCACCAGCAGAGATCAGTACGAGCAGTTCTTC	CATSRDQYEQFF
TRBD1	TRBV6-5	TRBJ2-7	TGTGCCAGCACGGGACAGGGCTACGAGCAGTACTTC	CASTGQGYEQYF
-	TRBV5-6	TRBJ1-4	TGTGCCAGCAGCTTGGTGAGGGAGGGTGAAGAAAAACTGTTTTTT	CASSLVREGEEKLFF
-	TRBV7-9	TRBJ2-3	TGTGCCAGCAGCTACCAAGGCTGGGGGCAAGATACGCAGTATTTT	CASSYQGWGQDTQYF
TRBD2	TRBV6-5	TRBJ2-7	TGTGCCAGCAGTTATTTGGCGGGGGGCCCCTACGAGCAGTACTTC	CASSYLAGGPYEQYF
-	TRBV4-3	TRBJ2-2	TGCGCCAGCAGCCAAGAAAGACCTGGACTCGCCGGGGAGCTGTTTTTT	CASSQERPGLAGELFF
TRBD2	TRBV5-1	TRBJ2-3	TGCGCCAGCAGCCCCCTGGTCCTAGCGGGGGGGGTGAATACGCAGTATTTT	CASSPLVLAGGVNTQYF
TRBD1	TRBV5-1	TRBJ1-1	TGCGCCAGCAGCTTCCAGGGGGTCGGTGGGAACACTGAAGCTTTCTTT	CASSFQGVGGNTEAFF
TRBD1	TRBV7-8	TRBJ1-3	TGTGCCAGCAGCTATCAAACAGGGGGCACTGGAAACACCATATATTTT	CASSYQTGGTGNTIYF
-	TRBV7-9	TRBJ2-5	TGTGCCAGCAGCTTTAAAGAGACCCAGTACTTC	CASSFKETQYF
TRBD1	TRBV28	TRBJ1-2	TGTGCCAGCGAACCGGGACAGGGTCATTCCTACACCTTC	CASEPGQGHSYTF
-	TRBV4-1	TRBJ1-4	TGCGCCAGCAGCCAAGATCCCCCGGGGGCAACTAATGAAAAACTGTTTTTT	CASSQDPPGATNEKLFF
TRBD2	TRBV2	TRBJ2-7	TGTGCCAGCAGTACGACGGGACTAGCGGCACCTTACCTAACGTACGAGCAGTACTTC	CASSTTGLAAPYLTYEQYF